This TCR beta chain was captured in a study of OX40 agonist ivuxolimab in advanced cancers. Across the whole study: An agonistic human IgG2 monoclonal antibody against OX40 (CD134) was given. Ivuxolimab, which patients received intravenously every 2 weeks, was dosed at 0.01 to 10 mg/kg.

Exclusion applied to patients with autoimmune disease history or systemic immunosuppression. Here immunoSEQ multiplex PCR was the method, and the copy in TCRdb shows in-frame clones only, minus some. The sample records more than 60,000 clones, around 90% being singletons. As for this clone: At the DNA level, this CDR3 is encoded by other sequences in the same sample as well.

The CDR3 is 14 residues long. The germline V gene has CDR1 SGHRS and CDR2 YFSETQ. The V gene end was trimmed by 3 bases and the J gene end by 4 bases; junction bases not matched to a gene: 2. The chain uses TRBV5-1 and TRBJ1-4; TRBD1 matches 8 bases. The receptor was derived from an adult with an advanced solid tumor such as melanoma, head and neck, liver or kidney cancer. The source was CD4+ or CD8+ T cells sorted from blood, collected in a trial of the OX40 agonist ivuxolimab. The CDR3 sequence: CASSYGQGNEKLFF. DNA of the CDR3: TGCGCCAGCAGCTACGGACAGGGTAATGAAAAACTGTTTTTT.